This T cell receptor (beta chain) was found in a study of T cell responses to AZD1222 COVID-19 vaccine (dated by TCRdb to the early 2020s). Study-level background: AZD1222 recipients with second doses at about 4 weeks or about 12 weeks were pooled, because spike-specific TCR depth and breadth did not differ between schedules. TCR sequencing was performed for 230 to 250 trial participants, of whom around 200 were given two doses of AZD1222 and around 25 were given two doses of MenACWY control vaccine. Trial participants were enrolled into age subgroups of 18-55, 56-69 and 70-plus years, which contained about 160, 30 and 59 TCR-sequenced participants, respectively.

Explained via the paper, the time point label denotes: baseline before first vaccination. Vaccinee samples came from UK trials COV001 and COV002, including a single-blind randomized controlled phase 2/3 trial of AZD1222 (ChAdOx1 nCoV-19) in healthy adults. For TCRbeta chain sequencing, PBMC samples were collected from trial participants at day 0 and at day 28 after the second dose. Results and caveats for the whole study, not just this receptor: Because no day 14 peak-response samples were available, the repertoires could be characterized only after the peak T cell response. Only a handful of AZD1222 recipients were SARS-CoV-2 seropositive at baseline, limiting conclusions about previously exposed vaccinees. Epitopes outside the regions mutated in the B.1.351 and B.1.1.7 variants were reportedly recognized by nearly half of the unique spike-specific TCRs. CD4 TCRs associated with the vaccine covered the entire spike protein, and the dominant responses were in regions 160-218 and 743-854. Spike-specific TCR breadth and depth rose significantly after two AZD1222 doses compared with day 0 and with MenACWY recipients. Participants were mostly white British, with more females than males. The authors suggested clonal diversity may have been underestimated. In the small 56-69-year group, the increase in depth fell short of significance, most likely because of low power.

Comment on this clone: Its binding antigen is unknown. Base qualities are not at hand, and no much larger clone is one base apart.

The CDR3 regions of human TCRbeta chains were analyzed by immunosequencing. The study's own analysis went as follows. TCRs in the repertoires were compared against a reference library of SARS-CoV-2-specific TCRs that had been generated with the MIRA antigen-specificity platform. Breadth was defined as the fraction of unique TCRs that were SARS-CoV-2-associated. Depth was defined as the fraction of total T cells that were SARS-CoV-2-associated. Each spike-specific TCR was assigned to its reactive spike region and to a CD4 or CD8 class using the MIRA data. Log10-transformed breadth and depth values were compared by one-way ANOVA with Sidak's multiple comparisons tests. Not all clones reach the TCRdb copy of this immuneACCESS table, which keeps in-frame sequences only. Checked studies attribute under half of the gap to unresolved V genes and leave the rest unexplained. V and J calls and clone size are copied from that table; D and trimming were computed from the DNA. The sample table shows about 150,000 clones, and under 95% are seen once. Clones ranked in the top ten supply approximately 20% of the sample.

Deletion took 10 bases off V and 2 bases off J, with a span of 17 bases between the germline ends. CDR3 length: 14 amino acids, cysteine to phenylalanine. This entry keeps only the CDR3 DNA: 42 bases, framed from base 1. Looking up the germline V gene (reference sequence) yields CDR1 MNHNY and CDR2 SVGAGI. The chain couples TRBV6-6 to TRBJ1-1; TRBD1 might be the D gene, on 5 matching bases. Specimen: peripheral blood, collected on day 0 of AZD1222 vaccination. This sequence was found in an adult in good health. The CDR3 is CATLGVRENTEAFF. The nucleotide sequence reads as follows: TGTGCCACCCTGGGTGTCAGGGAAAACACTGAAGCTTTCTTT.